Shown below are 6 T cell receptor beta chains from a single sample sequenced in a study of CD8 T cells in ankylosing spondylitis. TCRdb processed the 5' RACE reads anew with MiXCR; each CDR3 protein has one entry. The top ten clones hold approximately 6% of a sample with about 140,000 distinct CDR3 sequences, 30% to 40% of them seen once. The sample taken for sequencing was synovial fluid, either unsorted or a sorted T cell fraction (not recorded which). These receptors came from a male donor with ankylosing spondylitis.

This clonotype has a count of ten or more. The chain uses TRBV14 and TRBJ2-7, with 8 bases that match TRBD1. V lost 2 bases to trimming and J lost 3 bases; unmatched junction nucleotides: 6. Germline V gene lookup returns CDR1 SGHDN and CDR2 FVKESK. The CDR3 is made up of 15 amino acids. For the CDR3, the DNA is TGTGCCAGCAGCCAACACGGACAGGGAATCTACGAGCAGTACTTC. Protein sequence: CASSQHGQGIYEQYF.

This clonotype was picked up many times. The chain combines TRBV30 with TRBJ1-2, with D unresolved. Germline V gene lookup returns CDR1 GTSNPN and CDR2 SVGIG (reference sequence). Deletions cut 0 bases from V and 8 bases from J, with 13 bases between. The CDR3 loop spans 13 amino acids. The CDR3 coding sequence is TGTGCCTGGAGTGTACGAGGAGAGAGGGGCTACACCTTC. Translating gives CAWSVRGERGYTF.

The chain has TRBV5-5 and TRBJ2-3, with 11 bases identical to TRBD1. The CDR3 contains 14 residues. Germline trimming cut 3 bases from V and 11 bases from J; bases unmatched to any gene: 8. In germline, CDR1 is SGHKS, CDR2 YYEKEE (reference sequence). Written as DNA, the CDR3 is TGTGCCAGCAGCTGGGGACAGGGGGATATCAGGCAGTATTTT. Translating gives CASSWGQGDIRQYF.

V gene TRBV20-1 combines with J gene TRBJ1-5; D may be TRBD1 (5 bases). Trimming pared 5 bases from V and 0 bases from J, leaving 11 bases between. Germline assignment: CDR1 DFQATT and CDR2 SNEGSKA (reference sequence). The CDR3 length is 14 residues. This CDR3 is CSAQRGTSNQPQHF. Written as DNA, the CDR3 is TGCAGTGCTCAGAGAGGGACTAGCAATCAGCCCCAGCATTTT.

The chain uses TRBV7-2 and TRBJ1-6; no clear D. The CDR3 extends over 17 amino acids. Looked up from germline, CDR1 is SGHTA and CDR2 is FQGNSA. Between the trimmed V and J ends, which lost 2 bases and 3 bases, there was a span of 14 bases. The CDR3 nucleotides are TGTGCCAGCAGCTTAAGAAAACGGATTAACTATAATTCACCCCTCCACTTT. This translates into CASSLRKRINYNSPLHF.

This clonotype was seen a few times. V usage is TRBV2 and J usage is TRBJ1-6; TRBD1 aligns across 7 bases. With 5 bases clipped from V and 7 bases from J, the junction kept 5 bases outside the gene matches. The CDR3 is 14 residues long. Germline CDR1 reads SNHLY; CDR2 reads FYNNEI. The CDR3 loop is CASSLTGRNSPLHF. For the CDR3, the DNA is TGTGCCAGCAGTTTGACAGGGAGGAATTCACCCCTCCACTTT.